This section outlines one T cell receptor beta chain sequence together with its context. Its antigen is still unknown. This sample was taken from a study of blood T cells in healthy people across ages. General study points: Percentage of naive T cells showed a strong correlation with TCR beta diversity. Because sorting was not performed, PBMCs prevented conclusive naive versus antigen-experienced comparison. Any changes in expanded clonotypes were possibly confounded, as donor CMV status remained unknown.

This CDR3 has 15 amino acids. V gave up 4 bases and J gave up 2 bases; unmatched junction bases: 7. CDR1 and CDR2 (germline): SGHRS, YFSETQ. Primers used in a second PCR of roughly 7 to 12 cycles were a sample-barcoded 5' primer and a J-beta primer mix. Every cDNA was tagged by a template-switch adaptor with 12 random nucleotides. One entry per CDR3 protein, called by TCRdb with MiXCR from the 5' RACE reads. The table includes 550,000 to 750,000 distinct CDR3 sequences, under 25% detected once. The specimen sequenced was blood. J is TRBJ2-5 and V is TRBV5-1, with 8 nucleotides matching TRBD2. The TCR was taken from a man between 65 and 79 years old in good health. CDR3 sequence: CASSQSGGPQETQYF. The CDR3 DNA reads TGCGCCAGCAGCCAAAGCGGGGGACCACAAGAGACCCAGTACTTC.